One and the same sample provided the 6 T cell receptor beta chains below, sequenced in a study of Graves' ophthalmopathy and Graves' hyperthyroidism. The authors amplified TCR beta CDR3 regions from RNA transcripts. HTBI primers primed a first-round RT-PCR, and a second-round multiplex PCR followed. Using its own MiXCR run on the multiplex PCR reads, TCRdb lists one record per CDR3 protein. The sample yields under 350,000 distinct CDR3 sequences, about 17% seen once. The sequenced material came from peripheral blood. These receptors were taken from an adult man with Graves' ophthalmopathy.

This clonotype was seen many times. The chain employs TRBV6-2 or TRBV6-3 and TRBJ2-4; 7 bases align to TRBD2. The junction had 8 bases not matched to a gene; V was cut back by 6 bases and J by 9 bases. The CDR3 is 13 amino acids. Germline V CDR1 and CDR2: MNHEY, SVGEGT. CDR3 DNA sequence: TGTGCCAGCAGAACGGGGGGTTACGCCATTCAGTACTTC. It is translated as CASRTGGYAIQYF.

This clonotype was detected many times. The CDR3 is CASSLVGPSYEQYF. The CDR3 nucleotides are TGCGCCAGCAGCTTGGTAGGACCCTCCTACGAGCAGTACTTC. The J gene is TRBJ2-7, the V gene TRBV5-1; no definite D call. V was cut by 0 bases and J by 0 bases, with 7 bases left in between. The CDR3 length is 14 residues. Germline V gene data show CDR1 as SGHRS and CDR2 as YFSETQ.

J is TRBJ2-2 and V is TRBV11-2, with D unresolved. Trimming pared 2 bases from V and 7 bases from J, leaving 5 bases between. This CDR3 has 12 amino acids. CDR1 SGHAT and CDR2 FQNNGV come from the germline V gene. The CDR3 DNA sequence: TGTGCCAGCAGCTTAATCGTCGGGGAGCTGTTTTTT. Translation: CASSLIVGELFF.

This clonotype was seen at least ten times. The chain employs TRBV27 and TRBJ2-5; 13 bases agree with TRBD2. The V and J ends lost 5 bases and 3 bases, in that order; junction bases with no gene match: 9. CDR1 and CDR2 (germline): MNHEY, SMNVEV (reference sequence). CDR3 length: 17 residues. The CDR3 is CASSRLAGGLGEETQYF. CDR3 sequence (DNA): TGTGCCAGCAGTAGACTAGCGGGGGGCCTTGGGGAAGAGACCCAGTACTTC.

This clonotype came up many times. This chain uses TRBV28 with TRBJ1-2; D is uncertain. Per the germline V gene, CDR1 is MDHEN and CDR2 is SYDVKM. The CDR3 is 12 amino acids. With 2 bases removed from V and 8 bases from J, the gap between germline ends came to 9 bases. The CDR3 is CASSLTDPGYTF. In DNA form, the CDR3 reads TGTGCCAGCAGTTTAACAGATCCCGGCTACACCTTC.

At least ten counts were recorded for this clonotype. This chain links TRBV28 with TRBJ2-5; 7 bases line up with TRBD1. This CDR3 comprises 15 residues. CDR1 is MDHEN and CDR2 is SYDVKM in the germline V gene. After removal of 2 bases from V and 5 bases from J, the junction contained 8 bases not matched to a gene. The CDR3 spells CASSLPGQEVETQYF. Written as DNA, the CDR3 is TGTGCCAGCAGTTTACCCGGACAGGAGGTTGAGACCCAGTACTTC.